This paragraph covers one TCR beta chain sequence. No cognate antigen has been identified for it. No qualities accompany the bases; no much larger clone lies one base away. This specimen comes from a study of CD8+CD57+ T cells in acquired aplastic anemia (dated by TCRdb to about 2018). For context, the study as a whole: Extracted DNA from sorted CD4+ and CD8+ cells averaged approximately 3 ug, ranging from roughly 0.19 to 27.4 ug. Mean read counts for healthy donor samples were around 10 million for CD4+ cells and around 11 million for CD8+ cells. On the study overall, not on this receptor specifically: CD8+ Simpson's diversity did not differ significantly between patients and healthy controls (P=0.060). Twenty-nine CD8+ CDR3 sequences were found in both patients and controls but appeared to be highly expressed in patients and within the immunodominant clones of the patients.

In the study, sorted CD4+ and CD8+ blood T cells from patients with severe aplastic anemia and from healthy subjects underwent deep sequencing of TCR repertoires. Ficoll-Paque density gradient centrifugation was used to isolate peripheral blood mononuclear cells. Before DNA extraction, CD4+ and CD8+ T cells were sorted by FACS or by magnetic beads. Per the germline V gene, MGHDK is the CDR1 and SYGVNS is the CDR2. The junction shows trimming of 5 bases on V and 2 bases on J, plus 16 bases between the germline ends. From cysteine to phenylalanine, the CDR3 is 17 amino acids long. Only the CDR3 part of the read is kept: 51 bases, read in frame from the first base. TCR beta VDJ combination and CDR3 sequence profiling used genomic DNA as the template. An Illumina HiSeq 2000 was the platform used for TCR repertoire sequencing. In the original analysis: TRBV/TRBJ rearrangement plots, CDR3 size and DJ length profiles, and Simpson's diversity index were used to assess repertoires. The immunodominant clone was defined as the most abundant DNA sequence in deep sequencing data. CDR3 amino acid sequences were checked for sharing between subjects and were compared against published repertoires and the VDJdb database. TCRdb reprocessed the public reads (quality trimming at Q25 with fastp, clone calling with MiXCR) and kept in-frame beta chains. Rows are unified per CDR3 protein, each entry keeping the most common DNA and genes. Clone size and V and J calls follow TCRdb, not the original study. The sample table holds some 220,000 distinct CDR3 sequences, of which 34% were seen once. The ten largest clones take up about 1.1% of the sample.

The origin of this receptor is a human donor in good health, serving as a control. The sequenced material came from sorted CD4+, CD8+, or CD8+CD57+ T cells (not recorded which) from PBMCs. The chain joins TRBV25-1 to TRBJ1-6; D gene: possibly TRBD1, on 6 matching bases. The DNA is TGTGCCAGCAGTCCCCTTCCGGGGGCCCCCTATAATTCACCCCTCCACTTT. The resulting protein is CASSPLPGAPYNSPLHF.